This is a list of T cell receptor beta chains from one sample in a study of blood T cell repertoires in COVID-19. The method was immunoSEQ multiplex PCR; TCRdb's version includes in-frame clones alone and lacks a portion of them. Of around 330,000 clones detected, about 89% appear once; the ten largest clones hold over 4%. The material sequenced was PBMCs or T cells enriched from blood (not recorded which). The origin of the receptors is a man in his fifties or sixties who had recovered from COVID-19. Each CDR3 is given with its conserved first and last residue. A D gene is named only where the DNA matches it firmly.

V gene	D gene	J gene	CDR3 protein	CDR3 DNA
TRBV3-1/TRBV3-2	TRBD2	TRBJ2-2	CASSHGLAGPNTGELFF	TGTGCCAGCAGTCATGGACTAGCGGGACCTAACACCGGGGAGCTGTTTTTT
TRBV18	NA	TRBJ1-4	CASSISTNEKLFF	TGTGCCAGCTCAATCTCAACTAATGAAAAACTGTTTTTT
TRBV6-5	TRBD1	TRBJ1-1	CASSYRTGVSTEAFF	TGTGCCAGCAGTTACCGTACAGGGGTAAGCACTGAAGCTTTCTTT
TRBV6-5	NA	TRBJ2-3	CASSYGPPRTADTQYF	TGTGCCAGCAGTTACGGGCCACCACGGACTGCAGATACGCAGTATTTT
TRBV9	NA	TRBJ1-1	CASSAGEWLTEAFF	TGTGCCAGCAGCGCAGGGGAATGGCTCACTGAAGCTTTCTTT
TRBV7-9	NA	TRBJ1-4	CASSFGQGNEKLFF	TGTGCCAGCAGCTTCGGTCAGGGTAATGAAAAACTGTTTTTT
TRBV5-1	NA	TRBJ2-3	CASSLVGGLSTDTQYF	TGCGCCAGCAGCTTAGTGGGAGGACTAAGCACAGATACGCAGTATTTT
TRBV10-3	NA	TRBJ1-1	CAISGSGGRHTEAFF	TGTGCCATCAGTGGCAGCGGGGGACGGCACACTGAAGCTTTCTTT
TRBV7-2	TRBD2	TRBJ2-3	CASRRTSGSTDTQYF	TGTGCCAGCAGACGGACTAGCGGGAGCACAGATACGCAGTATTTT
TRBV12-2	NA	TRBJ2-7	CASRLNQGDDEQYF	TGTGCAAGTCGCTTAAATCAGGGGGATGACGAGCAGTACTTC